Included here is one T cell receptor beta chain sequence, with context. Recruits, aged roughly 18 to 90 years, lived in 25 or so US areas. This specimen belongs to a study of blood T cell repertoires in COVID-19. Original processing notes: Amplification of reference gene primers provided the estimated nucleated cell counts. Measured with immunoSEQ multiplex PCR; TCRdb has only the in-frame clones, and not every one. For V, J and clone size, that table is used; D and trimming come from the DNA. Of 300,000 to 350,000 clones in the sample, more than 70% are singletons; the top ten hold around 0.92%. The sample was PBMCs or T cells enriched from blood (not recorded which). The source of this sequence is a woman under 40 who had been exposed to COVID-19.

The CDR3 region is CASSPQAGGYTF. CDR3 bases: TGTGCCAGCAGTCCACAGGCGGGAGGCTACACCTTC. The V and J genes are TRBV28 and TRBJ1-2, with D tentatively TRBD1 (5 bases). V lost 5 bases and J lost 8, with 12 bases in between. Germline V gene sequence: CDR1 MDHEN, CDR2 SYDVKM. The length of the CDR3 is 12 residues.